This T cell receptor (beta chain) was captured in a study of cytomegalovirus exposure and HLA in healthy donors. Whole-study context: The study's early data release held approximately 91 million unique TCRs from HLA-typed donors.

Germline V gene data show CDR1 as MDHEN and CDR2 as SYDVKM. Trimming shortened V by 4 bases and J by 6 bases, and 13 bases separated the two germline ends. The CDR3 has 14 residues. For this clone: The antigen remains unidentified.

PCR employed 60 Vbeta and 13 Jbeta primers. Here immunoSEQ multiplex PCR was the method, and the copy in TCRdb shows in-frame clones only, minus some. The data show about 55,000 clones, 77% seen once. Findings and limits, study-wide: Solely CMV serostatus was available to characterize immune exposure.

The sequence came from a female donor in good health and CMV-seronegative. Sequenced: PBMCs. The rearrangement uses TRBV28 and TRBJ1-5; no reliable D call. This CDR3 reads CASSSPDQAQPQHF. The DNA for the CDR3 is TGTGCCAGCAGTTCCCCCGACCAGGCTCAGCCCCAGCATTTT.